Listed below are T cell receptor beta chains from one sample, sequenced in a study of early T cells in non-severe SARS-CoV-2 infection. TCRdb independently ran MiXCR on the 5' RACE reads; one entry per CDR3 protein. The table shows approximately 70,000 distinct CDR3 sequences, with 9% to 15% occurring only once. The input for sequencing was whole blood, taken at baseline. Source of these receptors: an adult who was a healthcare worker with PCR-confirmed SARS-CoV-2 infection or an uninfected control (not recorded which). The donor label of this sample is uncertain. The conserved cysteine and the conserved F or W are not part of the CDR3 here. Clone size is given for some rows only: seen once, a few or many times, or a class if the clone is expanded.

v_call clone_size cdr3_aa
TRBV27 . ASSLSRQGGTEAF
TRBV5-1 . ASSLTGGEEKLF
TRBV6-2/TRBV6-3 . ASSYFQGAAEAF
TRBV7-2 few ASKSGLAGTEQY
TRBV6-6 . ASSLTSGSKNEQF
TRBV24-1 . ATSDSGVGTGAPNEQF
TRBV10-1 . ASSGTQEGDTQY
TRBV4-2 many ASSLHIQETQY
TRBV14 few ASSQLALSTDTQY
TRBV4-1 . ASSQGWLARDKY
TRBV11-2 . ASSLASQALNTEAF
TRBV7-9 few ASSLAAVNTQY
TRBV7-9 . ASSGQRGSSYNEQF
TRBV6-2/TRBV6-3 . TSGTSSGANVLT
TRBV7-3 . ASGKRESGGELF
TRBV20-1 many SAARDGIDTEAF
TRBV29-1 few SVGGMVYEQY
TRBV25-1 many ASSEYRQWETQY
TRBV7-2 few ASSLVLRSLYEQY
TRBV7-2 . ASSQRGGGPYEQY
TRBV4-3 many ASSQDSPGHPYEQY
TRBV3-1 few ASSHASGEKLF
TRBV30 once AWGAGALAKNIQY
TRBV27 . ASSLGLQAGGYNEQF
TRBV2 . ASNIQGARTDTQY
TRBV6-1 . ASSDISGQPQH
TRBV7-2 many ASSGQAWQPQH
TRBV10-3 few AISEIRGQNTEAF
TRBV12-3/TRBV12-4 . TSRPSGVDTQY
TRBV20-1 many SARKDYTQY